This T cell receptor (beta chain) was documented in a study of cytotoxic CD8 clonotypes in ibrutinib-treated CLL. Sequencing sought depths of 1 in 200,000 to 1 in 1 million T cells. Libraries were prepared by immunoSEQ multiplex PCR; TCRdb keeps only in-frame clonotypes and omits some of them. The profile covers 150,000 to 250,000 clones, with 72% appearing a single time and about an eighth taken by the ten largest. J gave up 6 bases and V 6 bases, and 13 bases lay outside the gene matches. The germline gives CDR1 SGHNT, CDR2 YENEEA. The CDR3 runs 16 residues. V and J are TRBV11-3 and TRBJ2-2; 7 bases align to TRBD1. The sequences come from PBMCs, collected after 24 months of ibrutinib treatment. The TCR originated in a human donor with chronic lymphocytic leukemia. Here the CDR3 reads CASSFRGIQGSGELFF. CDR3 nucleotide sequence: TGTGCCAGCAGTTTCCGTGGGATACAGGGGTCCGGGGAGCTGTTTTTT.